This TCR beta chain was identified during a study of PD-L1 blockade in urothelial cancer. Study in general: About 90% of the roughly 30 patients were men with bladder-origin urothelial cancer. Each participant's history included 0 to 3 prior chemotherapy regimens.

Time point in this sample: pretreatment peripheral blood. Generated by immunoSEQ multiplex PCR, the TCRdb table keeps only in-frame clones and is missing some. Among just under 65,000 clones listed, 80% to 90% were seen once. The CDR3 contains 11 residues. V gave up 4 bases and J gave up 2 bases, with 3 bases separating them. CDR1 SGHAT and CDR2 FQNNGV come from the germline V gene. Remarks on this clone: Other DNA sequences in this specimen translate into the identical CDR3.

This TCR derives from a man aged 70 or older with urothelial cancer. Source: PBMCs, taken around atezolizumab (anti-PD-L1) treatment. This chain uses TRBV11-2 with TRBJ2-7, with D unresolved. CDR3 nucleotides: TGTGCCAGCAGCTCCGCCTACGAGCAGTACTTC. It translates to CASSSAYEQYF.